This entry features one T cell receptor (beta chain) sequence. Assay execution took place at the deep level. When replicate PCRs were run on unsorted PBMC, they used around 290 ng DNA, around 30,000 T cell genomes. Unsorted PBMCs provided DNA that was sequenced on ten immunoSEQ deep assay plates. The table came from immunoSEQ multiplex PCR; TCRdb's copy has only in-frame clones and leaves some out. The sample holds about 490,000 clones; roughly 80% are singletons and the top ten take approximately 12%. The data originate from a study of shared clonotypes between healthy human individuals. Trimming stripped 5 bases from V and 2 bases from J, with 15 bases between. Looked up from germline, CDR1 is SEHNR and CDR2 is FQNEAQ (reference sequence). The CDR3 covers 16 residues.

The clonotype originates from a woman between 40 and 50 years old in good health. Some clones in this sample may be carry-over from other donors' samples. The chain employs TRBV7-9 and TRBJ2-2, with a possible D match to TRBD1 (6 bases). What was sequenced was PBMCs. The CDR3 spells CASSPSGARNTGELFF. The CDR3 DNA is TGTGCCAGCAGCCCCTCAGGGGCCCGAAACACCGGGGAGCTGTTTTTT.